This T cell receptor (beta chain) emerged from a study of blood T cell repertoires in COVID-19. V was pared by 4 bases and J by 2 bases, with 16 bases of the junction left unmatched. The CDR3 covers 18 residues. CDR1 is MRHNA and CDR2 is SNTAGT in the germline V gene. In the original analysis: How many nucleated cells were present was estimated from reference gene primer amplification. Profiling relied on immunoSEQ multiplex PCR, and the TCRdb table lists in-frame clones only, not all of them. V, J and clone size derive from that table, while D and trimming were established from the DNA sequence. The data hold fewer than 350,000 clones, with roughly 90% observed a single time.

The chain uses TRBV6-4 and TRBJ2-7; 8 positions agree with TRBD2. Sequencing input: peripheral blood. The origin of this receptor is a woman between 25 and 40 years old with COVID-19, enrolled during active disease. The CDR3 sequence is CASSVSTKVLADPYEQYF. DNA of the CDR3: TGTGCCAGCAGTGTCTCAACGAAGGTACTAGCGGACCCCTACGAGCAGTACTTC.